The T cell receptor (beta chain) under discussion was sequenced for a study of spatial heterogeneity in lung cancer. V shed 4 bases and J shed 2 bases, with 17 bases lying between them. Germline V gives CDR1 LGHNA, CDR2 YSLEER. There are 17 residues in the CDR3. A few counts support this clonotype. Time point reported: sample taken at primary tumor resection. No cell sorting; template was whole RNA from tumor, lung tissue or PBMC. In the library, each TCR cDNA molecule bore its own unique molecular identifier. TCRdb re-called the 5' RACE reads with MiXCR, one entry per CDR3 protein. The sample lists about 92,000 distinct CDR3 sequences; more than 10% were seen once.

V gene TRBV4-3 combines with J gene TRBJ2-2, with a weak D call TRBD1 (6 bases). The material sequenced was PBMCs, taken at surgery. The receptor was derived from a male donor with early-stage non-small cell lung cancer. CDR3 sequence reads: CASSRDTGTSNTGELFF. CDR3 sequence (DNA): TGCGCCAGCAGCCGAGATACCGGGACATCCAACACCGGGGAGCTGTTTTTT.